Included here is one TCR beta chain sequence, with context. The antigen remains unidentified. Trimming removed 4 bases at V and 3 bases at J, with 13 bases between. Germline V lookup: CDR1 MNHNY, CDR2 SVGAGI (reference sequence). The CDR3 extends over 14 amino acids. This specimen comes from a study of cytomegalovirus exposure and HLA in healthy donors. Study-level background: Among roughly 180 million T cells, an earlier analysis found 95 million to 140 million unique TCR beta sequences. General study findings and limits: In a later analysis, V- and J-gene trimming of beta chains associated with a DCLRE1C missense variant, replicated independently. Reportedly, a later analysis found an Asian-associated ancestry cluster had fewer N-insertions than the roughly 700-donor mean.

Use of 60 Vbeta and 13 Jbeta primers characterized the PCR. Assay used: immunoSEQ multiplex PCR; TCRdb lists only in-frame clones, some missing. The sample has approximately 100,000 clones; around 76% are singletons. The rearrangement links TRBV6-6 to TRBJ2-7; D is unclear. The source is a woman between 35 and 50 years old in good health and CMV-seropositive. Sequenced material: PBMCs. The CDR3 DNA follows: TGTGCCAGCAGTTCAGACGGAGTCCGCTACGAGCAGTACTTC. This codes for CASSSDGVRYEQYF.